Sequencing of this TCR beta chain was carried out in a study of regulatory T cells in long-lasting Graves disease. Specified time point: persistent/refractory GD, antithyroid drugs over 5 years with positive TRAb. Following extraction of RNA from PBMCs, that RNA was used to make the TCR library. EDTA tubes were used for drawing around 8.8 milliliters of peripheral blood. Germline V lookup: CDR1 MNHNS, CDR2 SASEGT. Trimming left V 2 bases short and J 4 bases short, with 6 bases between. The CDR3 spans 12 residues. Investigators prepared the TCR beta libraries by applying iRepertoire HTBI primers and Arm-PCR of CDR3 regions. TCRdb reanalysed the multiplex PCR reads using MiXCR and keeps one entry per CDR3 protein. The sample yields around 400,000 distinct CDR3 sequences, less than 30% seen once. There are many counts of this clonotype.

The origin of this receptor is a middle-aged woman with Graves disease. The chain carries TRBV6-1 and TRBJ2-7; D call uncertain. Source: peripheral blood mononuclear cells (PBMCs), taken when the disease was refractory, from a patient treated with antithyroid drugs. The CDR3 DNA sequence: TGTGCCAGCAGTGAATGGGGATACGAGCAGTACTTC. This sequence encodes CASSEWGYEQYF.